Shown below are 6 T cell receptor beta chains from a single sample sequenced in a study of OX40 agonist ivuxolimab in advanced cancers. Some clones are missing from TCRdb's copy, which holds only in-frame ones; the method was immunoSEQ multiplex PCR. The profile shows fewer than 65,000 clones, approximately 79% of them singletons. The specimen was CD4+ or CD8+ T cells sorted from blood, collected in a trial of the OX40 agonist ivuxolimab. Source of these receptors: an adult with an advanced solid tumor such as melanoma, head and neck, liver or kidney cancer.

CDR3 sequence reads: CASNAPGGTETSKNIQYF. The CDR3 DNA reads as TGTGCCAGCAATGCCCCTGGGGGGACAGAGACCTCCAAAAACATTCAGTACTTC. The chain carries TRBV28 and TRBJ2-4; TRBD1 is a possible D gene (7 bases). The V gene's germline CDR1 is MDHEN and CDR2 SYDVKM. There are 18 residues in the CDR3. V was cut by 7 bases and J by 2 bases, with 24 bases left in between.

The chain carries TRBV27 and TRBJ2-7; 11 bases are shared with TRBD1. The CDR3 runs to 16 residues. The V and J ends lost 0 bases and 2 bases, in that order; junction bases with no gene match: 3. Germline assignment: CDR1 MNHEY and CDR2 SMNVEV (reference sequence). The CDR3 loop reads CASSLSTGQGAYEQYF. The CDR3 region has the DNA TGTGCCAGCAGTTTATCGACGGGACAGGGGGCCTACGAGCAGTACTTC.

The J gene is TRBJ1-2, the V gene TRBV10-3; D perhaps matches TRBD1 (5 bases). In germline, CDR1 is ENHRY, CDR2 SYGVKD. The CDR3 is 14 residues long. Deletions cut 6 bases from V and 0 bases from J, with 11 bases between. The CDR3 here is CAIRGDSSNYGYTF. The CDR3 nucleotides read TGTGCCATCAGAGGGGACTCCTCTAACTATGGCTACACCTTC.

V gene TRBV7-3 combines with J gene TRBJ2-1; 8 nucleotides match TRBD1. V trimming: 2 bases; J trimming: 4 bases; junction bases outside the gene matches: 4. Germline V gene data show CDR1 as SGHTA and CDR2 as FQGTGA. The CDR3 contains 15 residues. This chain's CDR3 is CASSLVQGAYNEQFF. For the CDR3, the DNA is TGTGCCAGCAGCTTAGTCCAGGGGGCGTACAATGAGCAGTTCTTC.

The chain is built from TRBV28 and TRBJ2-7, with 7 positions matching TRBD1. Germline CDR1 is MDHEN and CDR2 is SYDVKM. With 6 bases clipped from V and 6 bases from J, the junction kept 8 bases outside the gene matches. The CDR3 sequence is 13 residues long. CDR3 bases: TGTGCCAGCAGGTACCGGGACAGTCGCGAGCAGTACTTC. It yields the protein CASRYRDSREQYF.

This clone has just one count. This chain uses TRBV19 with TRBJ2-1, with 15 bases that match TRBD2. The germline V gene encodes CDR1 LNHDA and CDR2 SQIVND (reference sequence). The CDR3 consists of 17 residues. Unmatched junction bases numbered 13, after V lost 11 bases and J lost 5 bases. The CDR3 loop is CACCPGTSGRRNNEQFF. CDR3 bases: TGTGCCTGCTGTCCTGGGACTAGCGGGAGGAGGAACAATGAGCAGTTCTTC.